The 6 T cell receptor beta chains presented below share a single source sample, sequenced in a study of blood T cell repertoires in COVID-19. Measured with immunoSEQ multiplex PCR; TCRdb has only the in-frame clones, and not every one. The sample has 83,000 or so clones; 75% to 85% are singletons. Sequencing input: peripheral blood. The source is a woman older than 75 with acute or convalescent COVID-19.

This clone was picked up a small number of times. The chain joins TRBV27 to TRBJ2-7, with 8 bases lining up with TRBD2. Germline CDR1 is MNHEY and CDR2 is SMNVEV (reference sequence). Trimming cost V 0 bases and J 1 base; bases outside gene matches: 5. The CDR3 has 16 amino acids. CDR3 residues: CASSLSGSGDSYEQYF. CDR3 bases: TGTGCCAGCAGTTTATCGGGTAGCGGGGATTCCTACGAGCAGTACTTC.

V and J are TRBV7-3 and TRBJ2-7, with D possibly TRBD2 on 6 matching bases. CDR1 and CDR2 (germline): SGHTA, FQGTGA. Trimming cost V 5 bases and J 5 bases, with 13 bases left between them. CDR3 length: 13 amino acids. The CDR3 loop is CASSPQASDEQYF. Written as DNA, the CDR3 is TGTGCCAGCAGCCCTCAGGCTAGCGACGAGCAGTACTTC.

As for this clone: One end of the junction fails to match germline, which may point to a read error. This chain connects TRBV18 to TRBJ2-7; D possibly corresponds to TRBD1 (7 bases). Germline lookup yields CDR1 KGHSH and CDR2 LQKENI. This CDR3 is 14 amino acids long. Here the CDR3 reads CAGSPPAGGYEQYF. CDR3 in DNA: TGTGCCGGCTCACCACCCGCAGGGGGGTACGAGCAGTACTTC.

This chain uses TRBV5-5 with TRBJ2-3, with TRBD1 identical over 11 bases. Germline V gene sequence: CDR1 SGHKS, CDR2 YYEKEE (reference sequence). The CDR3 runs 13 residues. V was pared by 4 bases and J by 5 bases, with 0 bases of the junction left unmatched. CDR3 sequence: CASSGTGGDTQYF. CDR3 sequence (DNA): TGTGCCAGCAGCGGGACAGGGGGAGATACGCAGTATTTT.

The chain is built from TRBV6-5 and TRBJ1-2, with D unclear. Germline values: CDR1 MNHEY, CDR2 SVGAGI. Trimming pared 8 bases from V and 4 bases from J, leaving 17 bases between. CDR3 size: 14 residues. The CDR3 loop reads CASRGNKGPYGYTF. CDR3 nucleotides: TGTGCCAGCCGGGGTAACAAGGGTCCCTATGGCTACACCTTC.

The rearrangement uses TRBV24-1 and TRBJ1-2, with D possibly TRBD1 on 6 matching bases. The length of the CDR3 is 16 residues. Trimming stripped 5 bases from V and 0 bases from J, with 15 bases between. Per germline, CDR1 KGHDR and CDR2 SFDVKD. DNA of the CDR3: TGTGCCACCAGTGCCCCGGACAGCCCAGCTAACTATGGCTACACCTTC. It yields the protein CATSAPDSPANYGYTF.